This T cell receptor (beta chain) was identified in a study of CD8+CD57+ T cells in acquired aplastic anemia. Findings of the study overall: CD8+ Simpson's diversity did not differ significantly between patients and controls.

Details on this clonotype: The antigen remains unidentified.

Only patients with CD8+CD57+ cell expansion on flow cytometry were chosen for sequencing. V was clipped by 5 bases and J by 3 bases; unmatched bases: 5. The CDR3 is 14 residues long. Profiling that covered TCR beta VDJ and CDR3 relied on genomic DNA as its template. TCRdb independently ran MiXCR on the reads; one entry per CDR3 protein. The sample comprises 150,000 to 180,000 distinct CDR3 sequences, over 50% of which are singletons, and approximately 12% rests with the top ten. Sequencing used sorted CD4+, CD8+, or CD8+CD57+ T cells (not recorded which) from PBMCs. The sequence was collected from a human donor with aplastic anemia. This sequence joins TRBV12-3 or TRBV12-4 and TRBJ2-7; TRBD1 matches at 9 bases. The CDR3: CASSLGQGYYEQYF. DNA for the CDR3: TGTGCCAGCAGTCTGGGACAGGGATACTACGAGCAGTACTTC.